This entry features one TCR beta chain sequence. Germline CDR1 reads SQVTM; CDR2 reads ANQGSEA. Deletions cut 1 base from V and 2 bases from J, with 14 bases between. CDR3 length: 15 residues. The naive CD8 subset, CD45RO-negative cells positively selected for CCR7, excluded terminally differentiated effector memory CD45RA+ cells. Measured with immunoSEQ multiplex PCR; TCRdb has only the in-frame clones, and not every one. The data show about 1.9 million clones, approximately 92% seen once. The data originate from a study of shared clonotypes between healthy human individuals. The specimen sequenced was naive CD8+ T cells from PBMCs. The rearrangement uses TRBV29-1 and TRBJ1-2; weak D call: TRBD1 (5 bases). The receptor was isolated from a man between 18 and 35 years old in good health. Some clones in this sample may be carry-over from other donors' samples. The CDR3 is CSVEGGGEENYGYTF. The CDR3 DNA follows: TGCAGCGTTGAAGGCGGGGGGGAGGAAAACTATGGCTACACCTTC.